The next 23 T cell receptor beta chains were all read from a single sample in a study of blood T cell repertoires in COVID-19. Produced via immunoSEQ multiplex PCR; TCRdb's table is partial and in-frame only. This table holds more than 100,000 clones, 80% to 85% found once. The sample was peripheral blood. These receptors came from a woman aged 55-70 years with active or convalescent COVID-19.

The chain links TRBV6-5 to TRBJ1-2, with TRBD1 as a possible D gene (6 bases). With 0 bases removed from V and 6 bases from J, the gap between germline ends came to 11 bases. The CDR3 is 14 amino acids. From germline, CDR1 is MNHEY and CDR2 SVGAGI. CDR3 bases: TGTGCCAGCAGTTACTCACAGGGTCGAAATGGCTACACCTTC. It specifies CASSYSQGRNGYTF.

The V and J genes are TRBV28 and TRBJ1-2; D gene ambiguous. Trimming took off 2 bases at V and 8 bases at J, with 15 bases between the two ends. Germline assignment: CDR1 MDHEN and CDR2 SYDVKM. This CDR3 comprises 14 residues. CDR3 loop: CASSLEFPGEGYTF. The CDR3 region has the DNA TGTGCCAGCAGTTTAGAGTTTCCCGGAGAGGGCTACACCTTC.

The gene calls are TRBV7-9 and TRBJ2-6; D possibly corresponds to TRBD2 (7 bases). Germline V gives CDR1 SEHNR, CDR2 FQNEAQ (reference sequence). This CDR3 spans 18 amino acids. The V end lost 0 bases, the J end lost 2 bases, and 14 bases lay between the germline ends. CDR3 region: CASSLATGGSPGANVLTF. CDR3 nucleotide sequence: TGTGCCAGCAGCTTAGCGACGGGGGGCTCCCCTGGGGCCAACGTCCTGACTTTC.

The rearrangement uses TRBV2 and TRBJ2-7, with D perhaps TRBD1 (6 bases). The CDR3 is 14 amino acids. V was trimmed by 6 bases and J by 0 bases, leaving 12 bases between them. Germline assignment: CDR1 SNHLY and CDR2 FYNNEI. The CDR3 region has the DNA TGTGCCAGCAGGCCCCGGACAGCCTCCTACGAGCAGTACGTC. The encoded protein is CASRPRTASYEQYV.

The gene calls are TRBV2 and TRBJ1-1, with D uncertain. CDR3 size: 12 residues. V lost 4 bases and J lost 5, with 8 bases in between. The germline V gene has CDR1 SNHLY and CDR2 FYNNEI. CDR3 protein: CASSVLGTEAFF. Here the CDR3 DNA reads TGTGCCAGCAGTGTACTAGGGACTGAAGCTTTCTTT.

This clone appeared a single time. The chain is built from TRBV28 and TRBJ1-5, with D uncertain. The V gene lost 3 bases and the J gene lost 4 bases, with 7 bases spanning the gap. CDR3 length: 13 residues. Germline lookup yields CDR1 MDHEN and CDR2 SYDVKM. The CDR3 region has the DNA TGTGCCAGCAGTTTCACCCGGAATCAGCCCCAGCATTTT. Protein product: CASSFTRNQPQHF.

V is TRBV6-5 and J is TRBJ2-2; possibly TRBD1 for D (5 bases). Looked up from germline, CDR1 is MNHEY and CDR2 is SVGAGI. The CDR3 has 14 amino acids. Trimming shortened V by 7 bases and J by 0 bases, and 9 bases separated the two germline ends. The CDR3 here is CASKGQSNTGELFF. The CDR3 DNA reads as TGTGCCAGCAAGGGGCAGTCGAACACCGGGGAGCTGTTTTTT.

The CDR3, as DNA: TGTGCCAGCAAGGTCGGGACAGGGGCCAATCAGCCCCAGCATTTT. Protein product: CASKVGTGANQPQHF. This chain connects TRBV2 to TRBJ1-5, with TRBD1 matching over 10 bases. Germline CDR1 reads SNHLY; CDR2 reads FYNNEI. The CDR3 covers 15 residues. With 7 bases clipped from V and 3 bases from J, the junction kept 6 bases outside the gene matches.

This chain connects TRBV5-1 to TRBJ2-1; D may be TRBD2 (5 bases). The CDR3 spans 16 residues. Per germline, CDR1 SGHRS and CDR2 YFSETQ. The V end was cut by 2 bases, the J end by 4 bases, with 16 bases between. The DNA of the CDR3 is TGCGCCAGCAGCTTCGGAAATCCGGACTCTTACAATGAGCAGTTCTTC. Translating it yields CASSFGNPDSYNEQFF. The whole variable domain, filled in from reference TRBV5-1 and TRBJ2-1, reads KAGVTQTPRYLIKTRGQQVTLSCSPISGHRSVSWYQQTPGQGLQFLFEYFSETQRNKGNFPGRFSGRQFSNSRSEMNVSTLELGDSALYLCASSFGNPDSYNEQFFGPGTRLTVL.

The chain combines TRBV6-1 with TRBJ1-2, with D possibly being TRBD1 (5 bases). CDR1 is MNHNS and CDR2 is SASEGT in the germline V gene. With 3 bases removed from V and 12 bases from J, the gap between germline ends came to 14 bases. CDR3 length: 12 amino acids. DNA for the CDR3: TGTGCCAGCAGTGATTTAGGGGCGGGGAACACCTTC. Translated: CASSDLGAGNTF.

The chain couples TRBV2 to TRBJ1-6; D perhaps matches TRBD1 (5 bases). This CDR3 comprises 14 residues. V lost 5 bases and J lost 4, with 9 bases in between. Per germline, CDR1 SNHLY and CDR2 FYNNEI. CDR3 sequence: CASSRTRYNSPLHF. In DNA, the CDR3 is TGTGCCAGCAGTAGGACAAGATATAATTCACCCCTCCACTTT. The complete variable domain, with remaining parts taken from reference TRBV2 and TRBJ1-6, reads EPEVTQTPSHQVTQMGQEVILRCVPISNHLYFYWYRQILGQKVEFLVSFYNNEISEKSEIFDDQFSVERPDGSNFTLKIRSTKLEDSAMYFCASSRTRYNSPLHFGNGTRLTVT.

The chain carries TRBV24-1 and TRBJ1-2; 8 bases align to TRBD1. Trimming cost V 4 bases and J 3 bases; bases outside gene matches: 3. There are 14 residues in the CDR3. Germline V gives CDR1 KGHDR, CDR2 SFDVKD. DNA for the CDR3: TGTGCCACCAGTGAGACAGGGGATTACTATGGCTACACCTTC. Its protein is CATSETGDYYGYTF.

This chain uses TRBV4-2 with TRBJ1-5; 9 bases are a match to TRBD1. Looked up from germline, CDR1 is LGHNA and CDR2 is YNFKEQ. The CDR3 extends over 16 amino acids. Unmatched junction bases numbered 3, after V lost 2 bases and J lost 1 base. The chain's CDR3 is CASSQRDRDSNQPQHF. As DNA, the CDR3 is TGTGCCAGCAGCCAAAGGGACAGGGACAGCAATCAGCCCCAGCATTTT.

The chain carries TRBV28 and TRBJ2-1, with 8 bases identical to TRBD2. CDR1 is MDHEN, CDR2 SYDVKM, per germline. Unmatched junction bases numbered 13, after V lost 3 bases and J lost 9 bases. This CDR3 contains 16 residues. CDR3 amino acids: CASSFKASGFLGEQFF. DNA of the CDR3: TGTGCCAGCAGTTTCAAAGCTAGCGGGTTTTTAGGTGAGCAGTTCTTC. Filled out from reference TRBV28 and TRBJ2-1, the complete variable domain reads DVKVTQSSRYLVKRTGEKVFLECVQDMDHENMFWYRQDPGLGLRLIYFSYDVKMKEKGDIPEGYSVSREKKERFSLILESASTNQTSMYLCASSFKASGFLGEQFFGPGTRLTVL.

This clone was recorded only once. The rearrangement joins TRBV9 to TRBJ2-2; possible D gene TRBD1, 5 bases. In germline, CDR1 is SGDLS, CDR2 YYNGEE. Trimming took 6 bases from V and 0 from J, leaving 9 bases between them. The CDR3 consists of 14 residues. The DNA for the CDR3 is TGTGCCAGCAAGGACACCTCGAACACCGGGGAGCTGTTTTTT. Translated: CASKDTSNTGELFF. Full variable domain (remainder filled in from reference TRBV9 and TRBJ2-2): DSGVTQTPKHLITATGQRVTLRCSPRSGDLSVYWYQQSLDQGLQFLIQYYNGEERAKGNILERFSAQQFPDLHSELNLSSLELGDSALYFCASKDTSNTGELFFGEGSRLTVL.

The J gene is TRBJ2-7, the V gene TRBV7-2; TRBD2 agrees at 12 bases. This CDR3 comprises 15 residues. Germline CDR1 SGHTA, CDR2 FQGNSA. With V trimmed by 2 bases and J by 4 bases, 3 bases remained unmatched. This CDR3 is CASSLIGTSGYEQYF. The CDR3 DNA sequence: TGTGCCAGCAGCTTAATCGGGACTAGCGGGTACGAGCAGTACTTC.

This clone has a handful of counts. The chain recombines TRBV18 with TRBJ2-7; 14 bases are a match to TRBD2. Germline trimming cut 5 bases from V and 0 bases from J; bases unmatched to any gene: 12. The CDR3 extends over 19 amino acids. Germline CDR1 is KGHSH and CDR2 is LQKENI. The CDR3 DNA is TGTGCCAGCTCAGGAACCGGGACTAGCGGGAGCTCGAGCTCCTACGAGCAGTACTTC. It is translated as CASSGTGTSGSSSSYEQYF. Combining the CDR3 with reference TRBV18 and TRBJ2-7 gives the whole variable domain NAGVMQNPRHLVRRRGQEARLRCSPMKGHSHVYWYRQLPEEGLKFMVYLQKENIIDESGMPKERFSAEFPKEGPSILRIQQVVRGDSAAYFCASSGTGTSGSSSSYEQYFGPGTRLTVT.

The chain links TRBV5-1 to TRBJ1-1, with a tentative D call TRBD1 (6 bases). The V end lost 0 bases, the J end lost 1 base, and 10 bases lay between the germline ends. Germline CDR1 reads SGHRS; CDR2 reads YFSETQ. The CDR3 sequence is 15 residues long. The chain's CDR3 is CASSLGTVANTEAFF. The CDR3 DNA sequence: TGCGCCAGCAGCTTGGGGACAGTGGCGAACACTGAAGCTTTCTTT.

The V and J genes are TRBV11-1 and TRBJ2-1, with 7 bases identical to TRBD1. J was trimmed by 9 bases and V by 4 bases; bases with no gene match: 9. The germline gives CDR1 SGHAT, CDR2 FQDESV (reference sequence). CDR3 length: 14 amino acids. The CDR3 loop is CASSSRQGTIEQFF. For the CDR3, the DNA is TGTGCCAGCAGCTCCCGACAGGGAACGATTGAGCAGTTCTTC.

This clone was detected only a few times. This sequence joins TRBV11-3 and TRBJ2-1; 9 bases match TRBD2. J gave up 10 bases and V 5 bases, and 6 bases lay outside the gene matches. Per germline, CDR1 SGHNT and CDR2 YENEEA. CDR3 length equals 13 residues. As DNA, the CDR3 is TGTGCCAGCAGCCCGGGACTAGCAGTAGAGCAGTTCTTC. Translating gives CASSPGLAVEQFF.

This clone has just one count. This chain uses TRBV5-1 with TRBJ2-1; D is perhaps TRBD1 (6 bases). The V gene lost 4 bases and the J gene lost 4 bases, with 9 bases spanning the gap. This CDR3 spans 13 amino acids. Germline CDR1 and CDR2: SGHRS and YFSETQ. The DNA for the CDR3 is TGCGCCAGCAGCGGCACAGGGTACAATGAGCAGTTCTTC. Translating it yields CASSGTGYNEQFF.

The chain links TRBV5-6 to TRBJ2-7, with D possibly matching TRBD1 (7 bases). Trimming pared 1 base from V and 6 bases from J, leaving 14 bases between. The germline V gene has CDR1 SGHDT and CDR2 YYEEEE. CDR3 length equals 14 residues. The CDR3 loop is CASSLPGGPFEQYF. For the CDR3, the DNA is TGTGCCAGCAGCTTGCCAGGGGGGCCTTTCGAGCAGTACTTC.

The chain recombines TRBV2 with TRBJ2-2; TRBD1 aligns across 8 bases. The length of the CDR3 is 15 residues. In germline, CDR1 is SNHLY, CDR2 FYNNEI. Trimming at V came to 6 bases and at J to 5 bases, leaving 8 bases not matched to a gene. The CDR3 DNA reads TGTGCCAGCAGCCCAGACAGGGGCAGAACCGGGGAGCTGTTTTTT. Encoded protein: CASSPDRGRTGELFF.